The 6 T cell receptor beta chains given below trace back to one sample, sequenced in a study of blood T cell repertoires in COVID-19. Profiled with immunoSEQ multiplex PCR; TCRdb holds only in-frame clones, not every one. This sample yields under 300,000 clones, of which around 90% are seen a single time; 1.6% belongs to the top ten. The sample consisted of PBMCs or T cells enriched from blood (not recorded which). Source of these receptors: a woman between 50 and 59 years old who had recovered from COVID-19.

CDR3 region: CASSAGTSIDEQFF. DNA for the CDR3: TGTGCCAGCAGTGCCGGGACTAGTATCGATGAGCAGTTCTTC. The chain couples TRBV5-6 to TRBJ2-1; TRBD2 agrees at 8 bases. The CDR3 is 14 residues long. V lost 5 bases to trimming and J lost 8 bases; unmatched junction nucleotides: 9. Germline-derived CDR1 and CDR2 are SGHDT and YYEEEE.

The chain's CDR3 is CAIIGQGVSHEDDEQFF. DNA of the CDR3: TGTGCCATCATTGGACAGGGGGTTAGCCATGAGGACGATGAGCAGTTCTTC. This chain links TRBV10-3 with TRBJ2-1, with TRBD1 identical over 10 bases. V gave up 7 bases and J gave up 8 bases; unmatched junction bases: 17. The CDR3 extends over 17 amino acids. The germline V gene encodes CDR1 ENHRY and CDR2 SYGVKD.

V usage is TRBV3-1 (or the pseudogene TRBV3-2) and J usage is TRBJ2-7; 8 bases match TRBD2. The germline V gene has CDR1 LGHDT and CDR2 YNNKEL (reference sequence). V lost 0 bases and J lost 2; bases outside the gene matches: 0. The CDR3 is made up of 14 amino acids. CDR3 in amino acids: CASSQELAAYEQYF. The CDR3 DNA is TGTGCCAGCAGCCAAGAACTAGCGGCCTACGAGCAGTACTTC.

J is TRBJ1-2 and V is TRBV7-2, with D perhaps matching TRBD1 (6 bases). CDR3 length: 15 residues. Germline V gene lookup returns CDR1 SGHTA and CDR2 FQGNSA. The V and J ends lost 1 base and 5 bases respectively, with 14 bases between them. Here the CDR3 DNA reads TGTGCCAGCAGCTTAGGCATAGGACAGAAGTATGGCTACACCTTC. This encodes CASSLGIGQKYGYTF.

V and J are TRBV28 and TRBJ2-7; unclear D gene. V shed 3 bases and J shed 3 bases, with 9 bases lying between them. This CDR3 has 13 amino acids. Germline V CDR1 and CDR2: MDHEN, SYDVKM. For the CDR3, the DNA is TGTGCCAGCAGTTTTGCGAACGACTACGAGCAGTACTTC. It translates to CASSFANDYEQYF.

The chain combines TRBV29-1 with TRBJ2-2; D is possibly TRBD1 (6 bases). V gave up 5 bases and J gave up 5 bases, with 15 bases separating them. The length of the CDR3 is 14 residues. The germline V gene has CDR1 SQVTM and CDR2 ANQGSEA. In DNA, the CDR3 is TGCAGCGTTCAATCGCAGGGGCGAACCGGGGAGCTGTTTTTT. As protein: CSVQSQGRTGELFF.